These 28 T cell receptor beta chains were all obtained from the same sample, sequenced in a study of blood T cells in healthy people across ages. The second PCR ran roughly 6 to 11 cycles with a sample-barcoded 5' primer and J-beta primers. TCRdb itself ran the 5' RACE reads through MiXCR, one entry per CDR3 protein. The sample includes hundreds of thousands of distinct CDR3 sequences, 58% of them seen just once. Input material: blood. The receptors stem from a man aged 25 to 45 in good health.

The chain combines TRBV5-1 with TRBJ2-7; 11 bases are shared with TRBD1. J was trimmed by 2 bases and V by 4 bases; bases with no gene match: 5. In germline, CDR1 is SGHRS, CDR2 YFSETQ. The CDR3 is made up of 15 amino acids. CDR3 DNA sequence: TGCGCCAGCAGCCACGGGACAGGGGGGACCTACGAGCAGTACTTC. Protein: CASSHGTGGTYEQYF.

This clonotype has a handful of counts. This sequence joins TRBV3-1 and TRBJ2-7; tentative D call: TRBD2 (6 bases). The CDR3 length is 12 residues. Germline assignment: CDR1 LGHDT and CDR2 YNNKEL (reference sequence). V gave up 8 bases and J gave up 3 bases, with 11 bases separating them. The CDR3 DNA reads TGTGCCAGCGGTGTGGGAGGCTACGAGCAGTACTTC. As protein: CASGVGGYEQYF.

A remark on this clonotype: Sequence at one end of the junction differs from germline and may be a read error. The chain joins TRBV7-2 to TRBJ2-1; TRBD2 might be the D (6 bases). CDR1 is SGHTA, CDR2 FQGNSA, per germline. This CDR3 is 15 amino acids long. Here the CDR3 DNA reads TGTGCCAGCAGCCTAGCGCCGTCCGATTACAATGAGCAGTTCTTC. Translation: CASSLAPSDYNEQFF. The full variable domain, its missing parts supplied by reference TRBV7-2 and TRBJ2-1, is GAGVSQSPSNKVTEKGKDVELRCDPISGHTALYWYRQSLGQGLEFLIYFQGNSAPDKSGLPSDRFSAERTGGSVSTLTIQRTQQEDSAVYLCASSLAPSDYNEQFFGPGTRLTVL.

The genes are TRBV30 and TRBJ1-2; D ambiguous. This CDR3 is 15 amino acids long. V was cut by 3 bases and J by 8 bases, with 22 bases left in between. The germline V gene has CDR1 GTSNPN and CDR2 SVGIG (reference sequence). Written as DNA, the CDR3 is TGTGCCTGGAGGCAAGCCCCGGCAGGCCGGAGAGGCTACACCTTC. Translated, it gives CAWRQAPAGRRGYTF.

This clonotype has just a few counts. The chain couples TRBV9 to TRBJ2-7; possibly TRBD2 for D (5 bases). CDR1 is SGDLS, CDR2 YYNGEE, per germline. The CDR3 contains 14 residues. Trimming pared 0 bases from V and 2 bases from J, leaving 9 bases between. The CDR3 coding sequence is TGTGCCAGCAGCGTAGCGCCGGGGACCTACGAGCAGTACTTC. Its translation is CASSVAPGTYEQYF. Drawing the rest from reference TRBV9 and TRBJ2-7, the complete variable domain is DSGVTQTPKHLITATGQRVTLRCSPRSGDLSVYWYQQSLDQGLQFLIQYYNGEERAKGNILERFSAQQFPDLHSELNLSSLELGDSALYFCASSVAPGTYEQYFGPGTRLTVT.

For this clonotype: A much bigger clone sits one base away, suggesting this may be a read error. The chain joins TRBV29-1 to TRBJ2-1; a weak D match, TRBD1 (5 bases). The end of the DNA aligns better with TRBJ2-7, so the J call may be wrong. Germline CDR1 SQVTM, CDR2 ANQGSEA. CDR3 size: 14 residues. CDR3 bases: TGCAGCGTTGGGGGCTACCCAAAGTACAATGAGCAGTACTTC. The encoded protein is CSVGGYPKYNEQYF.

The table lists this clonotype with a few counts. The chain carries TRBV14 and TRBJ2-5; D ambiguous. CDR1 is SGHDN, CDR2 FVKESK, per germline. V was cut by 4 bases and J by 0 bases, with 6 bases left in between. The CDR3 spans 13 residues. CDR3 in DNA: TGTGCCAGCAGCCGGAGCTACCAAGAGACCCAGTACTTC. Translated: CASSRSYQETQYF.

V and J are TRBV4-2 and TRBJ2-1; 7 bases match TRBD2. The CDR3 length is 16 residues. V gave up 3 bases and J gave up 5 bases; unmatched junction bases: 10. The germline V gene encodes CDR1 LGHNA and CDR2 YNFKEQ. As DNA, the CDR3 is TGTGCCAGCAGCCATCTCGCGGGGGTGCGGGACAATGAGCAGTTCTTC. Protein sequence: CASSHLAGVRDNEQFF.

This clonotype has only a few counts. V is TRBV7-2 and J is TRBJ2-7; 9 nucleotides align to TRBD2. Germline CDR1 SGHTA, CDR2 FQGNSA. The CDR3 contains 12 residues. V shed 5 bases, J shed 7 bases, and the junction held 3 bases outside the gene matches. CDR3 residues: CASSILAGEQYF. For the CDR3, the DNA is TGTGCCAGCAGCATCCTAGCGGGAGAGCAGTACTTC.

J is TRBJ2-1 and V is TRBV20-1; the D is unclear. Trimming shortened V by 3 bases and J by 1 base, and 13 bases separated the two germline ends. The CDR3 is 15 amino acids. Per the germline V gene, CDR1 is DFQATT and CDR2 is SNEGSKA (reference sequence). Written as DNA, the CDR3 is TGCAGTGCTAGTCCTGGTATAGGGTCCTACAATGAGCAGTTCTTC. It encodes CSASPGIGSYNEQFF.

V and J are TRBV11-2 and TRBJ2-3, with D perhaps TRBD1 or TRBD2 (6 bases each). Germline lookup yields CDR1 SGHAT and CDR2 FQNNGV. The CDR3 is 15 residues long. Trimming cost V 5 bases and J 0 bases, with 12 bases left between them. The CDR3 nucleotides are TGTGCCAGCAGCGTCCGGGGGCAGAGCACAGATACGCAGTATTTT. It is translated as CASSVRGQSTDTQYF.

The sample holds a few counts of this clonotype. This rearrangement joins TRBV3-1 to TRBJ2-5; unclear D gene. The CDR3 runs to 13 residues. V gave up 2 bases and J gave up 0 bases, with 4 bases separating them. From germline, CDR1 is LGHDT and CDR2 YNNKEL (reference sequence). The CDR3 DNA follows: TGTGCCAGCAGCCAAATAGACCAAGAGACCCAGTACTTC. Its translation: CASSQIDQETQYF.

This clonotype was seen a handful of times. V usage is TRBV20-1 and J usage is TRBJ1-1; D may be TRBD1 (5 bases). V was pared by 5 bases and J by 1 base, with 11 bases between. From germline, CDR1 is DFQATT and CDR2 SNEGSKA (reference sequence). CDR3 length: 13 amino acids. CDR3 loop: CSADPDRNTEAFF. CDR3 DNA sequence: TGCAGTGCTGACCCAGACAGGAACACTGAAGCTTTCTTT.

This clonotype was counted only a few times. This chain links TRBV7-2 with TRBJ2-7; D gene unclear. The CDR3 totals 16 residues. V was cut by 0 bases and J by 3 bases, with 15 bases left in between. The germline gives CDR1 SGHTA, CDR2 FQGNSA. CDR3 DNA: TGTGCCAGCAGCTTAGCGTTCCGGAGTGGGAACTACGAGCAGTACTTC. Translation: CASSLAFRSGNYEQYF.

V is TRBV24-1 and J is TRBJ2-1; 8 positions match TRBD1. CDR1 is KGHDR, CDR2 SFDVKD, per germline. This CDR3 is built from 11 residues. The V segment lost 7 bases and the J segment 8 bases; nucleotides outside the gene matches: 0. The CDR3 bases are TGTGCCACCAGACAGGGGGATGAGCAGTTCTTC. Its translation is CATRQGDEQFF.

The chain joins TRBV4-1 to TRBJ2-7, with TRBD1 as a possible D gene (6 bases). This CDR3 contains 15 residues. Germline CDR1 MGHRA, CDR2 YSYEKL. V lost 0 bases and J 2 bases, leaving 11 bases between the germline ends. The CDR3 region is CASSQEAPGAYEQYF. CDR3 bases: TGCGCCAGCAGCCAAGAAGCCCCAGGGGCCTACGAGCAGTACTTC.

J is TRBJ2-1 and V is TRBV4-2; tentatively, D is TRBD1 or TRBD2 (6 bases each). The length of the CDR3 is 16 residues. Germline V lookup: CDR1 LGHNA, CDR2 YNFKEQ. The ends were cut back, 4 bases at V and 7 bases at J, with 20 bases in the middle. CDR3 residues: CASSPIGGYGENEQFF. CDR3 nucleotide sequence: TGTGCCAGCAGCCCAATCGGGGGCTACGGGGAGAATGAGCAGTTCTTC.

The V gene is TRBV7-3, the J gene TRBJ2-2; tentative D call: TRBD1 (7 bases). V lost 2 bases to trimming and J lost 7 bases, with 14 bases between them. Germline values: CDR1 SGHTA, CDR2 FQGTGA. The CDR3 runs to 15 residues. CDR3 protein: CASSLQGGNIGELFF. The CDR3 DNA is TGTGCCAGCAGCTTACAGGGGGGTAATATCGGGGAGCTGTTTTTT.

The V call is TRBV13, the J call TRBJ2-7; the D gene could be TRBD1 or TRBD2 (6 bases each). Germline assignment: CDR1 PRHDT and CDR2 FYEKMQ (reference sequence). The CDR3 sequence is 15 residues long. V was cut by 0 bases and J by 3 bases, with 12 bases left in between. CDR3 amino acids: CASSLGQGGSYEQYF. DNA of the CDR3: TGTGCCAGCAGCTTAGGACAGGGAGGAAGCTACGAGCAGTACTTC.

This chain links TRBV3-1 with TRBJ2-1; 8 bases agree with TRBD2. CDR3 length equals 15 residues. In germline, CDR1 is LGHDT, CDR2 YNNKEL (reference sequence). Losses at the gene ends were 1 base for V and 5 bases for J; bases not matched to a gene: 4. In nucleotides, the CDR3 is TGTGCCAGCAGCCAAGGACTAGCGCGAAACAATGAGCAGTTCTTC. Translated: CASSQGLARNNEQFF.

This clonotype turned up a few times. V and J are TRBV5-1 and TRBJ2-3; 7 bases are shared with TRBD1. This CDR3 is built from 16 residues. V shed 4 bases and J 0 bases; nucleotides not matched to a gene: 8. CDR1 SGHRS and CDR2 YFSETQ come from the germline V gene. The CDR3 nucleotides are TGCGCCAGCAGCCCTGGGACAGATCAGAGCACAGATACGCAGTATTTT. Its protein is CASSPGTDQSTDTQYF.

The chain combines TRBV4-3 with TRBJ1-2, with D unclear. CDR1 and CDR2 (germline): LGHNA, YSLEER. Trimming shortened V by 1 base and J by 5 bases, and 11 bases separated the two germline ends. The CDR3 covers 14 residues. This CDR3 is CASSQVTQQYGYTF. CDR3 sequence (DNA): TGCGCCAGCAGCCAAGTGACACAGCAGTATGGCTACACCTTC.

This clonotype was observed a few times. The chain employs TRBV3-1 and TRBJ2-5, with a tentative D call TRBD2 (5 bases). Germline V gene data show CDR1 as LGHDT and CDR2 as YNNKEL (reference sequence). This CDR3 is 10 amino acids long. The V end lost 8 bases, the J end lost 5 bases, and 6 bases lay between the germline ends. The CDR3 here is CASGSETQYF. For the CDR3, the DNA is TGTGCCAGCGGGAGCGAGACCCAGTACTTC.

The chain is built from TRBV19 and TRBJ2-4; no reliable D call. The J call may not be correct, given that the DNA end is closer to TRBJ2-7. CDR3 length: 13 residues. The V gene's germline CDR1 is LNHDA and CDR2 SQIVND (reference sequence). As DNA, the CDR3 is TGTGCCAGTAGCATTGGTGCATTCTACGAGCAGTACTTC. Protein sequence: CASSIGAFYEQYF.

This chain uses TRBV20-1 with TRBJ2-3; 14 positions agree with TRBD2. CDR3 size: 14 residues. Germline assignment: CDR1 DFQATT and CDR2 SNEGSKA (reference sequence). V shed 6 bases and J 5 bases; nucleotides not matched to a gene: 4. The CDR3 loop reads CSARTSGGLDTQYF. As DNA, the CDR3 is TGCAGTGCCAGGACTAGCGGGGGGTTAGATACGCAGTATTTT.

This clonotype was counted only a few times. V and J are TRBV7-2 and TRBJ2-7; D might be TRBD2 (5 bases). Trimming pared 5 bases from V and 2 bases from J, leaving 10 bases between. Germline lookup yields CDR1 SGHTA and CDR2 FQGNSA. The CDR3 covers 13 residues. The CDR3 DNA reads TGTGCCAGCAGCAATTACGGGACCTACGAGCAGTACTTC. Its protein product is CASSNYGTYEQYF.

The chain has TRBV20-1 and TRBJ2-1; D call uncertain. This CDR3 region has 17 residues. Germline V CDR1 and CDR2: DFQATT, SNEGSKA (reference sequence). Trimming cost V 2 bases and J 1 base, with 18 bases left between them. The CDR3 sequence: CSARPGRWRNSYNEQFF. The DNA for the CDR3 is TGCAGTGCTAGACCTGGCCGTTGGCGTAATTCCTACAATGAGCAGTTCTTC.

The chain joins TRBV12-3 or TRBV12-4 to TRBJ1-2, with 8 bases aligning to TRBD1. V lost 6 bases, J lost 8 bases, and 2 bases stayed unmatched. The CDR3 contains 11 residues. This chain's CDR3 is CASSRQGGYTF. The CDR3 coding sequence is TGTGCCAGCAGCCGACAGGGGGGCTACACCTTC.